This T cell receptor beta chain comes out of a study of control samples from healthy donors and cancer patients. TCRdb's copy holds only in-frame clones and misses some; the assay was immunoSEQ multiplex PCR. The data show about 80,000 clones, about 90% seen once. The material sequenced was blood. The receptor comes from a man aged 45 to 65 in good health.

CDR3 bases: TGTGCCAGCAGCTCCCCTGACAGGGGGGTGGACATTCAGTACTTC. Amino acid sequence: CASSSPDRGVDIQYF. The chain recombines TRBV5-6 with TRBJ2-4; TRBD1 aligns across 9 bases. The V and J ends lost 3 bases and 8 bases, in that order; junction bases with no gene match: 9. The CDR3 totals 15 residues. Per the germline V gene, CDR1 is SGHDT and CDR2 is YYEEEE. Variable domain in full (rest from reference TRBV5-6 and TRBJ2-4): DAGVTQSPTHLIKTRGQQVTLRCSPKSGHDTVSWYQQALGQGPQFIFQYYEEEERQRGNFPDRFSGHQFPNYSSELNVNALLLGDSALYLCASSSPDRGVDIQYFGAGTRLSVL.